Detailed here is one TCR beta chain. What it recognizes is unknown. V was pared by 7 bases and J by 3 bases, with 5 bases of the junction left unmatched. The germline gives CDR1 WSHSY, CDR2 SAAADI. CDR3 length: 13 amino acids. This sample was included in a study of Ad26.COV2.S vaccination and SARS-CoV-2 variants. Study-wide background: Dosing was one shot or two shots 56 days apart.

Clones were read by immunoSEQ multiplex PCR, and TCRdb kept only the in-frame ones, dropping some. The repertoire consists of 430,000 or so clones, with around 90% occurring once and the leading ten covering about 12%. General study results and limits: The analyses of TCR breadth and depth may have understated the size of total T cell responses.

Sample treatment: approximately 18 received Ad26.COV2.S at low or high dose, single or two shots; about 5 received placebo; per-sample allocation not given. Specimens were obtained on day 63 following the first vaccine or placebo injection. This TCR was recovered from a person aged 18-60 years who received the Ad26.COV2.S COVID-19 vaccine or a placebo. This specimen consisted of peripheral blood, obtained in a trial of Ad26.COV2.S vaccine versus placebo. The chain uses TRBV10-2 and TRBJ2-5, with 7 nucleotides matching TRBD1. The CDR3 bases are TGCGCCAGCACCTGGGACAGAGAAGAGACCCAGTACTTC. Encoded protein: CASTWDREETQYF.